This T cell receptor (beta chain) emerged from a study of a mutant IDH1 vaccine in newly diagnosed glioma. Study context: Following radiotherapy alone, or alongside temozolomide cycles, vaccination was started after an interval of 4-6 weeks. Males made up approximately 62% and females roughly 40% of treated patients, whose mean age was 40.4 years.

This CDR3 spans 15 amino acids. Per germline, CDR1 SEHNR and CDR2 FQNEAQ (reference sequence). Trimming at V came to 5 bases and at J to 2 bases, leaving 8 bases not matched to a gene. In its sample, this clone was seen a few times. The target antigen is unknown. Assay: immunoSEQ multiplex PCR; the TCRdb copy retains only in-frame clones and omits some. Here the sample spans about 74,000 clones, 85% to 90% being singletons. Sample time point: week 35, safety follow-up. In every dose of vaccine, 300 ug of mutant IDH1 20-mer peptide was given alongside topical imiquimod. Eight vaccine injections were given to patients in weeks 1, 3, 5, 7, 11, 15, 19 and 23.

The input for sequencing was PBMCs, taken from a glioma patient whose treatment included an IDH1 peptide vaccine. The chain combines TRBV7-9 with TRBJ1-1; 7 bases fit TRBD1. This receptor was obtained from a young man with glioma. This CDR3 is CASSRAGGSNTEAFF. In DNA, the CDR3 is TGTGCCAGCAGCAGAGCAGGGGGTTCAAACACTGAAGCTTTCTTT.